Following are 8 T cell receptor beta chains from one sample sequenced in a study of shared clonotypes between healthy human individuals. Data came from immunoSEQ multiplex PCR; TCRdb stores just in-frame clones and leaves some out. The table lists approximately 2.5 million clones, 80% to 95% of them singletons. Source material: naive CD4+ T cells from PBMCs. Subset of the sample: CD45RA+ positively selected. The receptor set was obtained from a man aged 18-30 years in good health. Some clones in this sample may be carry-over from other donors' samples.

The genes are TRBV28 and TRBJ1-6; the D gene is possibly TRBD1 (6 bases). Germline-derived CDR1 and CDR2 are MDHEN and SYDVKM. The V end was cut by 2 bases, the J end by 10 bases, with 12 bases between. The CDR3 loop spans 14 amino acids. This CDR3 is CASSLRAGESPLHF. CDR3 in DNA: TGTGCCAGCAGTTTACGGGCAGGGGAATCACCCCTCCACTTT.

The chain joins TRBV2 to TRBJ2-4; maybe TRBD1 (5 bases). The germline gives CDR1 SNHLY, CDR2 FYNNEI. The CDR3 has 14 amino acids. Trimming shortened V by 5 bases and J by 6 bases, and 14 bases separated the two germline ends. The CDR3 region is CASSPQGFGNIQYF. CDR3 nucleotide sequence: TGTGCCAGCAGTCCTCAGGGTTTCGGAAACATTCAGTACTTC.

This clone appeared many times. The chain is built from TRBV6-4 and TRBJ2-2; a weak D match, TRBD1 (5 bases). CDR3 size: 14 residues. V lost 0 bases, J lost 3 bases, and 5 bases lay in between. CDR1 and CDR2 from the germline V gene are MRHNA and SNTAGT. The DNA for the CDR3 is TGTGCCAGCAGTGACTCAGGGGACACCGGGGAGCTGTTTTTT. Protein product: CASSDSGDTGELFF.

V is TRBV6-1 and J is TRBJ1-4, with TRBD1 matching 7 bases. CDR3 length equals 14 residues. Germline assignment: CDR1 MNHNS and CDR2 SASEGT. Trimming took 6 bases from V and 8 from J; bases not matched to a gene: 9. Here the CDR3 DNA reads TGTGCCAGCAGCCGACAGGGAAGGGGAGAAAAACTGTTTTTT. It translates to CASSRQGRGEKLFF.

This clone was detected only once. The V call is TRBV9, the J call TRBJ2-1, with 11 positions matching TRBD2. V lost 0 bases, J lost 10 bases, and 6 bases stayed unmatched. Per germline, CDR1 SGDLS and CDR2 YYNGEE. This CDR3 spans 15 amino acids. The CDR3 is CASSVGVAGGEEQFF. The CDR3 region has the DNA TGTGCCAGCAGCGTAGGGGTAGCGGGAGGGGAGGAGCAGTTCTTC.

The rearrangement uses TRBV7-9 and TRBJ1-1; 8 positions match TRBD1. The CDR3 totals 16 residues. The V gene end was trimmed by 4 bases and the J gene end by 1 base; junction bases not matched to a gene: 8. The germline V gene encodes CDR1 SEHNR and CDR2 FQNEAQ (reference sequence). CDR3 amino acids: CASSSIPGTGNTEAFF. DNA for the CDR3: TGTGCCAGCAGCTCGATTCCCGGGACAGGGAACACTGAAGCTTTCTTT.

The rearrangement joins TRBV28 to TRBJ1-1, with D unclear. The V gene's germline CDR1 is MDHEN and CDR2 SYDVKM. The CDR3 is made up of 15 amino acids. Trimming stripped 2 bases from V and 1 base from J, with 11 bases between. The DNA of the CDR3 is TGTGCCAGCAGTTTAGTAGCCGCGGGGAACACTGAAGCTTTCTTT. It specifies CASSLVAAGNTEAFF.

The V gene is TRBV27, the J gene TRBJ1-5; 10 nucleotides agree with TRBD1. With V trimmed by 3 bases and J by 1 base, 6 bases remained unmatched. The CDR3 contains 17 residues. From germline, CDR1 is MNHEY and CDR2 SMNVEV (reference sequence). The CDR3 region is CASSLVGTGASNQPQHF. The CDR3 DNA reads TGTGCCAGCAGTTTGGTCGGGACAGGGGCAAGCAATCAGCCCCAGCATTTT.